This entry lists 18 T cell receptor beta chains sequenced from one sample in a study of shared clonotypes between healthy human individuals. The table came from immunoSEQ multiplex PCR; TCRdb's copy has only in-frame clones and leaves some out. The sample comprises 1.5 million to 1.9 million clones, approximately 98% of which are singletons, and around 0.45% rests with the top ten. Input material: naive CD4+ T cells sorted from blood. The sample's subset: CD45RA+ positively selected. The receptors shown here come from a man under 40 in good health.

This clone was recorded only once. This chain connects TRBV30 to TRBJ1-5; TRBD1 matches at 7 bases. The CDR3 loop spans 14 amino acids. The V gene's germline CDR1 is GTSNPN and CDR2 SVGIG (reference sequence). With 4 bases clipped from V and 5 bases from J, the junction kept 8 bases outside the gene matches. CDR3 loop: CAWTQQGRHQPQHF. For the CDR3, the DNA is TGTGCCTGGACCCAACAGGGGAGGCATCAGCCCCAGCATTTT.

V usage is TRBV19 and J usage is TRBJ2-7, with D perhaps matching TRBD2 (5 bases). Germline values: CDR1 LNHDA, CDR2 SQIVND (reference sequence). The germline V and J ends were trimmed by 4 bases and 5 bases, with 12 bases remaining between them. The CDR3 spans 13 residues. The CDR3 loop is CASSTTLAHEQYF. CDR3 DNA: TGTGCCAGTAGTACAACGCTAGCCCACGAGCAGTACTTC.

The V call is TRBV27, the J call TRBJ2-2; D unresolved. The CDR3 runs to 14 residues. The ends were cut back, 1 base at V and 6 bases at J, with 9 bases in the middle. Looked up from germline, CDR1 is MNHEY and CDR2 is SMNVEV (reference sequence). CDR3 loop: CASSLYTPPGELFF. The CDR3 DNA reads TGTGCCAGCAGTTTATACACCCCACCCGGGGAGCTGTTTTTT.

The chain has TRBV14 and TRBJ2-5; D may correspond to TRBD1 or TRBD2 (5 bases each). V shed 5 bases and J shed 2 bases, with 15 bases lying between them. The V gene's germline CDR1 is SGHDN and CDR2 FVKESK. CDR3 size: 15 residues. The CDR3 nucleotides read TGTGCCAGCAGCTATTTGCAGGGAGTACAAGAGACCCAGTACTTC. Translation gives CASSYLQGVQETQYF.

The J gene is TRBJ1-5, the V gene TRBV27; a possible D gene is TRBD1 (6 bases). The CDR3 extends over 18 amino acids. CDR1 and CDR2 (germline): MNHEY, SMNVEV (reference sequence). Trimming left V 4 bases short and J 0 bases short, with 19 bases between. CDR3 loop: CASSSARGGPNSNQPQHF. CDR3 sequence (DNA): TGTGCCAGCAGTTCGGCCAGGGGCGGCCCCAATAGCAATCAGCCCCAGCATTTT.

The rearrangement links TRBV27 to TRBJ2-2, with 14 bases lining up with TRBD2. The germline V gene has CDR1 MNHEY and CDR2 SMNVEV (reference sequence). The V and J ends lost 4 bases and 6 bases, in that order; junction bases with no gene match: 16. This CDR3 has 20 residues. CDR3 loop: CASSSGRGLAGGPAAGELFF. The CDR3 region has the DNA TGTGCCAGCAGTTCCGGACGCGGACTAGCGGGAGGCCCCGCCGCCGGGGAGCTGTTTTTT.

With respect to this clone: Other DNA sequences from this sample encode an identical CDR3 as well. This chain uses TRBV29-1 with TRBJ2-6; D gene ambiguous. CDR1 is SQVTM, CDR2 ANQGSEA, per germline. The CDR3 totals 12 residues. Trimming shortened V by 1 base and J by 3 bases, and 1 base separated the two germline ends. For the CDR3, the DNA is TGCAGCGTTGAAGGTGGGGCCAACGTCCTGACTTTC. The encoded protein is CSVEGGANVLTF.

The chain couples TRBV5-4 to TRBJ1-1; 11 nucleotides match TRBD1. Trimming took 2 bases from V and 3 from J; bases not matched to a gene: 3. Germline CDR1 and CDR2: SGHNT and YYREEE (reference sequence). CDR3 length equals 15 residues. The CDR3 bases are TGTGCCAGCAGCTTTAAGGGACAGGGGGACACTGAAGCTTTCTTT. Encoded protein: CASSFKGQGDTEAFF.

The gene calls are TRBV29-1 and TRBJ1-4, with D possibly matching TRBD1 (6 bases). V shed 5 bases and J shed 3 bases, with 16 bases lying between them. Looked up from germline, CDR1 is SQVTM and CDR2 is ANQGSEA. The CDR3 contains 15 residues. CDR3 amino acids: CSVSGQKRSNEKLFF. CDR3 DNA sequence: TGCAGCGTTTCAGGACAGAAGCGATCTAATGAAAAACTGTTTTTT.

The rearrangement joins TRBV2 to TRBJ2-5, with no clear D. The CDR3 is 13 residues long. CDR1 SNHLY and CDR2 FYNNEI come from the germline V gene. The V end lost 7 bases, the J end lost 2 bases, and 11 bases lay between the germline ends. The CDR3 is CASNLGRQETQYF. The CDR3 DNA reads as TGTGCCAGCAATCTCGGGCGGCAAGAGACCCAGTACTTC.

The rearrangement uses TRBV2 and TRBJ1-2; 8 bases align to TRBD1. The CDR3 has 14 amino acids. CDR1 and CDR2 (germline): SNHLY, FYNNEI. V lost 4 bases, J lost 5 bases, and 6 bases stayed unmatched. The CDR3 coding sequence is TGTGCCAGCAGTGTTACCAGGGGGCTTTATGGCTACACCTTC. It translates to CASSVTRGLYGYTF.

This sequence joins TRBV7-2 and TRBJ2-1; D is possibly TRBD2 (5 bases). V lost 6 bases, J lost 4 bases, and 13 bases lay in between. CDR1 is SGHTA, CDR2 FQGNSA, per germline. The CDR3 is 14 residues long. The CDR3 region is CASSYGGGYNEQFF. CDR3 DNA: TGTGCCAGCAGTTACGGAGGAGGATACAATGAGCAGTTCTTC.

V and J are TRBV6-5 and TRBJ2-2, with D perhaps TRBD1 (5 bases). Germline V lookup: CDR1 MNHEY, CDR2 SVGAGI. Trimming removed 7 bases from V and 6 bases from J, with 12 bases in between. This CDR3 has 13 residues. CDR3 amino acids: CASNARVSGELFF. The CDR3 coding sequence is TGTGCCAGCAATGCCAGGGTATCCGGGGAGCTGTTTTTT.

This chain connects TRBV9 to TRBJ2-1; 10 bases match TRBD2. The CDR3 spans 16 residues. Germline V lookup: CDR1 SGDLS, CDR2 YYNGEE. The V and J ends lost 3 bases and 2 bases, in that order; junction bases with no gene match: 5. Here the CDR3 DNA reads TGTGCCAGCAGCGCCCCCCTAGCGGGAGCCTACAATGAGCAGTTCTTC. Amino acids: CASSAPLAGAYNEQFF.

A single count supports this clone. The chain uses TRBV7-6 and TRBJ2-6; D gene uncertain. This CDR3 contains 14 residues. Germline V gives CDR1 SGHVS, CDR2 FNYEAQ. V was trimmed by 5 bases and J by 2 bases, leaving 7 bases between them. In nucleotides, the CDR3 is TGTGCCAGCAGCCAGAGGACTGGGGCCAACGTCCTGACTTTC. Translating gives CASSQRTGANVLTF.

In DNA, the CDR3 is TGTGCCAGCAGTTACTCGATGTCAGGGGTCTTCTACGAGCAGTACTTC. Translating gives CASSYSMSGVFYEQYF. V and J are TRBV6-5 and TRBJ2-7, with D perhaps matching TRBD1 (6 bases). Trimming stripped 0 bases from V and 3 bases from J, with 15 bases between. CDR1 MNHEY and CDR2 SVGAGI come from the germline V gene. The CDR3 runs to 16 residues.

The J gene is TRBJ2-1, the V gene TRBV11-3; TRBD2 matches at 8 bases. CDR1 is SGHNT and CDR2 is YENEEA in the germline V gene. The CDR3 spans 14 residues. Germline trimming cut 1 base from V and 6 bases from J; bases unmatched to any gene: 2. Written as DNA, the CDR3 is TGTGCCAGCAGCTTAGCGGGACTAGGCAATGAGCAGTTCTTC. This encodes CASSLAGLGNEQFF.

The chain has TRBV2 and TRBJ2-4, with D unclear. Per germline, CDR1 SNHLY and CDR2 FYNNEI. The CDR3 is 14 residues long. V was pared by 2 bases and J by 0 bases, with 5 bases between. CDR3 sequence reads: CASSETRAKNIQYF. The CDR3 coding sequence is TGTGCCAGCAGTGAAACCAGAGCCAAAAACATTCAGTACTTC.